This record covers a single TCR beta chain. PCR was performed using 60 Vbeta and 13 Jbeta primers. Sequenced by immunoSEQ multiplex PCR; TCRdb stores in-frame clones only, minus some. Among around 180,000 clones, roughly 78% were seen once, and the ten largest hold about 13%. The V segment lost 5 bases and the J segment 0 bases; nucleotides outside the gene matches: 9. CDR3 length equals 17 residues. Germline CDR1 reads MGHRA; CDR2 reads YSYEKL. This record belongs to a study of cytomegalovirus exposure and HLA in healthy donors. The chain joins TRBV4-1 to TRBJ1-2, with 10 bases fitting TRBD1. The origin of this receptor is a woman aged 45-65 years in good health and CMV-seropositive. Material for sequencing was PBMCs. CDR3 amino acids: CASSLGTGAPANYGYTF. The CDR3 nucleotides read TGCGCCAGCAGCTTAGGGACAGGGGCTCCAGCTAACTATGGCTACACCTTC.